Presented here are 4 T cell receptor beta chains from one specimen sequenced in a study of cytomegalovirus exposure and HLA in healthy donors. The PCR contained 60 Vbeta and 13 Jbeta primers. Here immunoSEQ multiplex PCR was the method, and the copy in TCRdb shows in-frame clones only, minus some. Of around 180,000 clones listed, 84% are singletons. Input material: PBMCs. These receptors all come from a man younger than 35 in good health and CMV-seronegative.

This sequence joins TRBV5-5 and TRBJ2-3; no firm D call. Germline-derived CDR1 and CDR2 are SGHKS and YYEKEE (reference sequence). V was pared by 4 bases and J by 6 bases, with 12 bases between. This CDR3 comprises 13 residues. As DNA, the CDR3 is TGTGCCAGCAGCCCTCGGTTGGTGGATACGCAGTATTTT. Amino acids: CASSPRLVDTQYF.

The rearrangement joins TRBV19 to TRBJ1-3; maybe TRBD1 (6 bases). Trimming pared 3 bases from V and 2 bases from J, leaving 14 bases between. CDR1 LNHDA and CDR2 SQIVND come from the germline V gene (reference sequence). The CDR3 extends over 16 amino acids. CDR3 amino acids: CASSITLNRAGNTIYF. Written as DNA, the CDR3 is TGTGCCAGTAGTATCACCTTGAACAGGGCTGGAAACACCATATATTTT.

This clone was seen more than once but under ten times. The chain has TRBV10-3 and TRBJ1-6, with a weak D call TRBD1 (6 bases). The CDR3 length is 20 residues. Germline CDR1 and CDR2: ENHRY and SYGVKD. Trimming pared 6 bases from V and 7 bases from J, leaving 31 bases between. CDR3: CAISRDSQGSQRRRNSPLHF. The CDR3 DNA is TGTGCCATCAGCCGAGATTCACAGGGTAGCCAGCGCCGGAGGAATTCACCCCTCCACTTT.

This clone was found once. CDR3 nucleotide sequence: TGTGCCAGCAGTACCTCCCAGGGGTCCTATGGCTACACCTTC. As protein: CASSTSQGSYGYTF. The chain couples TRBV28 to TRBJ1-2, with D maybe TRBD1 (6 bases). The germline gives CDR1 MDHEN, CDR2 SYDVKM. V was clipped by 5 bases and J by 4 bases, with 14 bases between them. There are 14 residues in the CDR3.